These 27 T cell receptor beta chains were all obtained from the same sample, sequenced in a study of T cells after yellow fever vaccination (dated by TCRdb to between 2018 and 2020). Library prep was done by 5' RACE. TCRdb records Illumina HiSeq 2500 as the sequencer. TCRdb applied fastp at Q25 and MiXCR to the public reads, then kept only in-frame beta chains. Here each entry gathers all rows of one CDR3 protein and keeps the most common genes and DNA. Present in this sample are 25,000 to 35,000 distinct CDR3 sequences, about 4.6% of which were seen just once. Together, the top ten hold 46% of the sample. The label giving this sample's treatment or condition can be read as: live attenuated yellow fever vaccine strain. The input for sequencing was CD8+ T cells sorted from PBMCs, taken 5 days after the yellow fever booster vaccination. Every receptor here comes from a man aged 30-40 years who received the YFV17D yellow fever vaccine.

The table lists this clonotype with many counts. The chain couples TRBV6-5 to TRBJ2-3; 8 bases map to TRBD2. Unmatched junction bases numbered 6, after V lost 5 bases and J lost 5 bases. This CDR3 has 14 amino acids. Germline loops: CDR1 MNHEY, CDR2 SVGAGI. The CDR3: CASSPGGAGDTQYF. The CDR3 region has the DNA TGTGCCAGCAGTCCGGGGGGGGCGGGAGATACGCAGTATTTT.

This clonotype was seen repeatedly, ten times or more. The rearrangement joins TRBV5-1 to TRBJ2-7, with TRBD1 matching 7 bases. This CDR3 has 15 amino acids. With 4 bases clipped from V and 3 bases from J, the junction kept 10 bases outside the gene matches. In germline, CDR1 is SGHRS, CDR2 YFSETQ. CDR3 amino acids: CASSLTTGPGYEQYF. In nucleotides, the CDR3 is TGCGCCAGCAGCCTAACGACAGGGCCAGGCTACGAGCAGTACTTC.

Many counts were recorded for this clonotype. The CDR3 loop reads CASSPPSYEQFF. The CDR3 region has the DNA TGTGCCAGCAGCCCTCCCTCCTATGAGCAGTTCTTC. The V gene is TRBV7-9, the J gene TRBJ2-1; D is ambiguous. Deletions cut 5 bases from V and 8 bases from J, with 10 bases between. The CDR3 totals 12 residues. The germline CDR1 and CDR2 sequences are SEHNR and FQNEAQ (reference sequence).

This clonotype was detected ten times or more. The chain combines TRBV7-7 with TRBJ2-7; D is undetermined. CDR1 and CDR2 from the germline V gene are SSHAT and FNYEAQ (reference sequence). V was cut by 6 bases and J by 5 bases, with 14 bases left in between. This CDR3 is 13 amino acids long. The CDR3 DNA sequence: TGTGCCAGCAGTCGGCGGCTTGGGGACGAGCAGTACTTC. It translates to CASSRRLGDEQYF.

This clonotype occurred many times. The chain joins TRBV5-4 to TRBJ2-1, with D possibly being TRBD2 (5 bases). This CDR3 region has 15 residues. CDR1 SGHNT and CDR2 YYREEE come from the germline V gene (reference sequence). V lost 0 bases, J lost 7 bases, and 14 bases lay in between. The CDR3 region is CASSLESGTGNEQFF. DNA for the CDR3: TGTGCCAGCAGCTTGGAGAGCGGAACGGGGAATGAGCAGTTCTTC.

This clonotype was detected ten times or more. The chain joins TRBV25-1 to TRBJ2-3; 8 bases line up with TRBD2. Germline trimming cut 3 bases from V and 1 base from J; bases unmatched to any gene: 15. Germline CDR1 MGHDK, CDR2 SYGVNS. The CDR3 length is 19 residues. In DNA form, the CDR3 reads TGTGCCAGCAGTGAGCGCCCCCCGGGTAGCGGGGCCGGCACAGATACGCAGTATTTT. Its translation is CASSERPPGSGAGTDTQYF.

At least ten counts were recorded for this clonotype. The V and J genes are TRBV14 and TRBJ2-5; weak D call: TRBD2 (5 bases). CDR1 is SGHDN and CDR2 is FVKESK in the germline V gene. There are 16 residues in the CDR3. Trimming pared 0 bases from V and 4 bases from J, leaving 15 bases between. This chain's CDR3 is CASSQDVYGELETQYF. DNA for the CDR3: TGTGCCAGCAGCCAAGATGTCTACGGGGAACTAGAGACCCAGTACTTC.

Comment on this clonotype: A much larger clone differs by one base, so this may be a read error. This chain joins TRBV2 and TRBJ2-3, with a tentative D call TRBD2 (5 bases). The CDR3 spans 15 residues. Germline CDR1 reads SNHLY; CDR2 reads FYNNEI. This CDR3 reads CASSEVGPSIDTQYF. The CDR3 DNA is TGTGCCAGCAGTGAAGTCGGTCCTAGCATAGATACGCAGTATTTT.

This clonotype has at least ten counts. The V and J genes are TRBV29-1 and TRBJ2-1; D is unclear. This CDR3 is 14 amino acids long. Germline loops: CDR1 SQVTM, CDR2 ANQGSEA. Trimming pared 3 bases from V and 6 bases from J, leaving 15 bases between. CDR3 DNA: TGCAGCGTTGACTGGGGAAGTAGTCGCAATGAGCAGTTCTTC. It translates to CSVDWGSSRNEQFF.

The chain employs TRBV6-5 and TRBJ2-1; D might be TRBD1 (5 bases). The CDR3 is made up of 14 amino acids. The germline gives CDR1 MNHEY, CDR2 SVGAGI. Trimming left V 1 base short and J 5 bases short, with 9 bases between. CDR3: CASSYFDSHNEQFF. As DNA, the CDR3 is TGTGCCAGCAGTTACTTCGACAGTCACAATGAGCAGTTCTTC.

There are many counts of this clonotype. The chain links TRBV28 to TRBJ2-6, with D hard to call. The germline V gene has CDR1 MDHEN and CDR2 SYDVKM. The CDR3 length is 17 residues. V was trimmed by 3 bases and J by 0 bases, leaving 12 bases between them. CDR3 sequence (DNA): TGTGCCAGCAGTTTCTCTACAGCGTACTCTGGGGCCAACGTCCTGACTTTC. Translated: CASSFSTAYSGANVLTF. Full variable domain (missing parts from reference TRBV28 and TRBJ2-6): DVKVTQSSRYLVKRTGEKVFLECVQDMDHENMFWYRQDPGLGLRLIYFSYDVKMKEKGDIPEGYSVSREKKERFSLILESASTNQTSMYLCASSFSTAYSGANVLTFGAGSRLTVL.

The chain employs TRBV27 and TRBJ2-2, with 11 bases fitting TRBD2. The CDR3 extends over 20 amino acids. CDR1 MNHEY and CDR2 SMNVEV come from the germline V gene (reference sequence). Trimming at V came to 8 bases and at J to 2 bases, leaving 19 bases not matched to a gene. As DNA, the CDR3 is TGTGCCAGCCAGGGGCTAGCGGGAGGTAACCAGTATATTAACACCGGGGAGCTGTTTTTT. It translates to CASQGLAGGNQYINTGELFF.

This clonotype has ten or more counts. The chain couples TRBV7-9 to TRBJ2-1, with D perhaps TRBD1 or TRBD2 (6 bases each). V lost 1 base and J lost 9, with 16 bases in between. This CDR3 has 15 residues. Germline V gene lookup returns CDR1 SEHNR and CDR2 FQNEAQ (reference sequence). In DNA form, the CDR3 reads TGTGCCAGCAGCTTAGAGGGGGGTCTAACCCTTGAGCAGTTCTTC. Translating it yields CASSLEGGLTLEQFF. Variable domain in full (rest from reference TRBV7-9 and TRBJ2-1): DTGVSQNPRHKITKRGQNVTFRCDPISEHNRLYWYRQTLGQGPEFLTYFQNEAQLEKSRLLSDRFSAERPKGSFSTLEIQRTEQGDSAMYLCASSLEGGLTLEQFFGPGTRLTVL.

This clonotype came up many times. The chain combines TRBV27 with TRBJ2-3, with 11 bases matching TRBD2. The germline V gene encodes CDR1 MNHEY and CDR2 SMNVEV (reference sequence). The V and J ends lost 1 base and 4 bases, in that order; junction bases with no gene match: 7. The CDR3 sequence is 17 residues long. CDR3 amino acids: CASSLLGSGRAADTQYF. CDR3 nucleotide sequence: TGTGCCAGCAGTTTATTGGGTAGCGGGAGGGCGGCAGATACGCAGTATTTT.

At least ten counts were recorded for this clonotype. The J gene is TRBJ2-1, the V gene TRBV7-2; 9 nucleotides match TRBD1. Germline V gives CDR1 SGHTA, CDR2 FQGNSA. Trimming cost V 3 bases and J 7 bases; bases outside gene matches: 7. The CDR3 loop spans 15 amino acids. The CDR3 DNA sequence: TGTGCCAGCAGCTTGTCTATACAGGGGGCAAATGAGCAGTTCTTC. It specifies CASSLSIQGANEQFF.

Ten or more counts support this clonotype. J is TRBJ2-2 and V is TRBV4-3; 8 nucleotides line up with TRBD2. Germline V gene sequence: CDR1 LGHNA, CDR2 YSLEER. This CDR3 comprises 16 residues. With 1 base clipped from V and 7 bases from J, the junction kept 8 bases outside the gene matches. CDR3 loop: CASSQGDGLAGGELFF. The CDR3 bases are TGCGCCAGCAGCCAAGGGGACGGCCTAGCGGGCGGGGAGCTGTTTTTT.

In its sample, this clonotype was seen many times. The chain is built from TRBV20-1 and TRBJ2-3; either TRBD1 or TRBD2 may fit D (5 bases each). There are 16 residues in the CDR3. V lost 0 bases and J 0 bases, leaving 13 bases between the germline ends. The germline CDR1 and CDR2 sequences are DFQATT and SNEGSKA (reference sequence). CDR3 nucleotides: TGCAGTGCTAGAGAGTACGGGACCGCTAGCACAGATACGCAGTATTTT. It codes for CSAREYGTASTDTQYF.

This clonotype was observed a single time. This chain uses TRBV10-1 with TRBJ2-1; no definite D call. Germline V gene sequence: CDR1 WNHNN, CDR2 SYGVQD (reference sequence). CDR3 size: 11 residues. Trimming cost V 3 bases and J 9 bases, with 6 bases left between them. CDR3 nucleotides: TGCGCCAGCAGTGAAGGGTTTGAGCAGTTCTTC. Protein product: CASSEGFEQFF.

In this sample, this clonotype turned up many times. The rearrangement links TRBV5-1 to TRBJ2-7; D ambiguous. Germline loops: CDR1 SGHRS, CDR2 YFSETQ. V was pared by 4 bases and J by 2 bases, with 7 bases between. There are 12 residues in the CDR3. CDR3 in amino acids: CASSDDAYEQYF. For the CDR3, the DNA is TGCGCCAGCAGCGATGACGCCTACGAGCAGTACTTC.

At least ten counts were recorded for this clonotype. The rearrangement links TRBV15 to TRBJ2-1; 11 bases map to TRBD2. After removal of 5 bases from V and 1 base from J, the junction contained 4 bases not matched to a gene. The CDR3 sequence is 16 residues long. Germline CDR1 reads LNHNV; CDR2 reads YYDKDF (reference sequence). CDR3 nucleotide sequence: TGTGCCACCAGCTCTCCTAGCGGGGGGTCCTACAATGAGCAGTTCTTC. It specifies CATSSPSGGSYNEQFF. The whole variable domain, remainder taken from reference TRBV15 and TRBJ2-1, is DAMVIQNPRYQVTQFGKPVTLSCSQTLNHNVMYWYQQKSSQAPKLLFHYYDKDFNNEADTPDNFQSRRPNTSFCFLDIRSPGLGDTAMYLCATSSPSGGSYNEQFFGPGTRLTVL.

This clonotype has ten or more counts. The J gene is TRBJ2-7, the V gene TRBV5-8; perhaps TRBD1 as D (6 bases). Germline V gene data show CDR1 as SGHTS and CDR2 as YDEGEE. The CDR3 has 16 residues. Trimming took 3 bases from V and 2 from J, leaving 18 bases between them. The DNA of the CDR3 is TGTGCCAGCAGCTGGGAAGTTGTACAGGGCACCTACGAGCAGTACTTC. It translates to CASSWEVVQGTYEQYF.

This clonotype appeared many times. The genes are TRBV10-2 and TRBJ1-5, with D perhaps TRBD1 (6 bases). Trimming cost V 6 bases and J 6 bases, with 18 bases left between them. Germline lookup yields CDR1 WSHSY and CDR2 SAAADI. CDR3 length: 15 residues. The DNA of the CDR3 is TGCGCCAGCAGCCCAATTGGGGGGGCGGGTCAGCCCCAGCATTTT. Amino acids: CASSPIGGAGQPQHF.

This clonotype was recorded many times. The V gene is TRBV7-9, the J gene TRBJ2-1; D might be TRBD1 (6 bases). Germline V gives CDR1 SEHNR, CDR2 FQNEAQ (reference sequence). There are 13 residues in the CDR3. Trimming stripped 11 bases from V and 8 bases from J, with 19 bases between. The CDR3 is CAAYFQDSYEQFF. The CDR3 DNA reads TGTGCCGCGTATTTCCAGGACAGTTATGAGCAGTTCTTC. Supplemented by reference TRBV7-9 and TRBJ2-1, the full variable domain reads DTGVSQNPRHKITKRGQNVTFRCDPISEHNRLYWYRQTLGQGPEFLTYFQNEAQLEKSRLLSDRFSAERPKGSFSTLEIQRTEQGDSAMYLCAAYFQDSYEQFFGPGTRLTVL.

This clonotype appeared many times. The gene calls are TRBV25-1 and TRBJ1-2; 7 bases line up with TRBD1. The CDR3 has 16 amino acids. Losses at the gene ends were 1 base for V and 5 bases for J; bases not matched to a gene: 10. Germline CDR1 and CDR2: MGHDK and SYGVNS. The CDR3 here is CASSEFPQGSRYGYTF. CDR3 nucleotide sequence: TGTGCCAGCAGTGAATTCCCACAGGGGAGTAGGTATGGCTACACCTTC.

This clonotype appeared many times. This chain joins TRBV7-8 and TRBJ2-1; 11 positions agree with TRBD2. The V and J ends lost 0 bases and 8 bases, in that order; junction bases with no gene match: 0. The CDR3 length is 14 residues. Germline CDR1 is SGHVS and CDR2 is FQNEAQ. CDR3 DNA: TGTGCCAGCAGCTTAGCGACTAGCGGGGATGAGCAGTTCTTC. Translation gives CASSLATSGDEQFF.

This clonotype was counted many times. The rearrangement uses TRBV7-9 and TRBJ2-7, with TRBD1 identical over 10 bases. Germline V lookup: CDR1 SEHNR, CDR2 FQNEAQ (reference sequence). V trimming: 4 bases; J trimming: 5 bases; junction bases outside the gene matches: 8. The CDR3 sequence is 15 residues long. The CDR3 sequence is CASSSKGTGVHEQYF. As DNA, the CDR3 is TGTGCCAGCAGCTCCAAGGGGACAGGGGTCCACGAGCAGTACTTC.

Many counts were recorded for this clonotype. The gene calls are TRBV15 and TRBJ2-7; 7 bases fit TRBD2. CDR3 length equals 13 residues. CDR1 is LNHNV and CDR2 is YYDKDF in the germline V gene (reference sequence). After removal of 4 bases from V and 0 bases from J, the junction contained 0 bases not matched to a gene. The CDR3 here is CATSTSGSYEQYF. CDR3 bases: TGTGCCACCAGCACTAGCGGCTCCTACGAGCAGTACTTC.